The rows below give T cell receptor beta chains drawn from one sample of a study of post-analysis software for immune sequencing data. Each CDR3 protein is one row after TCRdb ran MiXCR on the PCR reads. The data show about 190,000 distinct CDR3 sequences, approximately 28% seen once. The sequenced sample consisted of blood. All receptors derive from a girl aged 2-17 years with multiple sclerosis. Each CDR3 is given with its conserved first and last residue. The order of the fields is J gene, V gene, D gene, CDR3 protein. The D gene is left open where the match is weak.

TRBJ2-3,TRBV10-3,.,CAISEDSTDTQYF
TRBJ1-1,TRBV6-5,.,CASSYGTGWVNTEAFF
TRBJ2-5,TRBV20-1,TRBD2,CSARDLDGGEKETQYF
TRBJ2-5,TRBV14,TRBD2,CASSQRLAGQETQYF
TRBJ1-1,TRBV27,TRBD1,CASSSPTGGVTEAFF
.,TRBV3-1,.,CASSQPSSYNEQYF
TRBJ2-7,TRBV27,TRBD1,CASSFRGLRAYEQYF
TRBJ2-7,TRBV5-1,.,CASSLDVGGAYEQYF
TRBJ2-1,TRBV15,.,CATSRVSGRHWSEQFF
TRBJ1-2,TRBV29-1,.,CSALIGVDHGYTF
TRBJ1-1,TRBV7-9,TRBD1,CASSQTGVIRTEAFF
TRBJ2-7,TRBV27,.,CASSQPPVYEQYF
TRBJ2-5,TRBV7-9,.,CASSLEDLQETQYF
TRBJ2-3,TRBV20-1,TRBD2,CSARGLAGADTQYF
TRBJ2-3,TRBV28,.,CASSGGWWGRTDTQYF
TRBJ2-5,TRBV20-1,TRBD1,CSASTGTGGLETQYF
TRBJ2-3,TRBV3-1,.,CASSPSSGLGNTQYF
TRBJ1-3,TRBV3-1,.,CASSHFSGTEGNTIYF
TRBJ1-1,TRBV5-1,.,CASSRRGTGDTEAFF
TRBJ2-3,TRBV7-2,TRBD1,CASSLMGQGVVVSTDTQYF
TRBJ2-2,TRBV28,.,CASSFRRGLKATGELFF
TRBJ2-3,TRBV12-3/TRBV12-4,TRBD1,CASSPPGQGTDTQYF
TRBJ1-2,TRBV12-3/TRBV12-4,.,CASSLLETAYGYTF
TRBJ1-1,TRBV20-1,.,CSATGVNTEAFF
TRBJ2-5,TRBV2,TRBD2,CASSILAGAPGTQYF
TRBJ2-5,TRBV6-2/TRBV6-3,.,CASRPPGPSLETQYF
TRBJ1-1,TRBV20-1,TRBD1,CSASFRGTEAFF
TRBJ2-5,TRBV20-1,.,CSALPSGRQETQYF
TRBJ2-5,TRBV29-1,TRBD2,CSSRGLAQETQYF